The TCR beta chain under discussion was sequenced for a study of T cell responses to AZD1222 COVID-19 vaccine. Study results and limitations: Across spike, vaccine-associated CD4 TCRs were found, dominant at 160-218 and 743-854.

Germline V gene data show CDR1 as KGHDR and CDR2 as SFDVKD. V lost 3 bases to trimming and J lost 4 bases; unmatched junction nucleotides: 6. CDR3 length: 15 residues. Concerning this clone: Its antigen is not identified.

The assay was immunoSEQ multiplex PCR, and TCRdb's table has in-frame clones only and misses some. The sample includes about 56,000 clones, 80% of them seen just once. The sequence was collected from an adult who received the AZD1222 COVID-19 vaccine. The sequenced sample was peripheral blood, obtained 28 days after the second AZD1222 dose. The rearrangement links TRBV24-1 to TRBJ2-7; 9 bases align to TRBD1. The CDR3 DNA is TGTGCCACCAGTGATGGTGGACAGGGGATATACGAGCAGTACTTC. This translates into CATSDGGQGIYEQYF.